The TCR beta chain under discussion was sequenced for a study of cytomegalovirus exposure and HLA in healthy donors. Study-level information: About 85 million unique TCRs from HLA-typed donors were held in an early release of data.

PCR employed 60 Vbeta and 13 Jbeta primers. TCRdb's copy holds only in-frame clones and misses some; the assay was immunoSEQ multiplex PCR. The sample holds around 150,000 clones, 65% to 80% seen once. Study observations and caveats: Both high specificity and high sensitivity reportedly marked the classifier's diagnosis of cytomegalovirus status. In all likelihood, a cluster of highly shared sequence variants was a sequencing artifact.

The V and J ends lost 4 bases and 7 bases respectively, with 15 bases between them. CDR1 and CDR2 (germline): SGHKS, YYEKEE (reference sequence). CDR3 length equals 13 residues. Comment on this clone: As yet, its antigen is unknown.

The specimen was PBMCs. The sequence came from a woman aged 40 to 55 in good health and CMV-seronegative. The chain employs TRBV5-5 and TRBJ2-7, with D possibly being TRBD2 (5 bases). The CDR3 DNA sequence: TGTGCCAGCAGCATAAACCCTCCGGGGGAGCAGTACTTC. This gives the protein CASSINPPGEQYF.